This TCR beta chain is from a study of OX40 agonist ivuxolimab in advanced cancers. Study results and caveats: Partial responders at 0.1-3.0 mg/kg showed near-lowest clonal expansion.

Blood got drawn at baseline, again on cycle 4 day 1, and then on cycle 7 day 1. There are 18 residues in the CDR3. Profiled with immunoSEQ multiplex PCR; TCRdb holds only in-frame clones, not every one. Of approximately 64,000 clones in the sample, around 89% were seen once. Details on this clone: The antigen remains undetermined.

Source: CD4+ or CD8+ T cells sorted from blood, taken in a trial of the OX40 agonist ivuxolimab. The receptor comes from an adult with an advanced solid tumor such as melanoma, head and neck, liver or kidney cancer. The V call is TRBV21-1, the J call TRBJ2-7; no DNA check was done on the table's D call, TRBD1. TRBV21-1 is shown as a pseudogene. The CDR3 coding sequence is TGTGCCAGCAGCAAGAAGGGACACGCCCGAGGAAGATTTTACGAGCAGTACTTC. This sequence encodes CASSKKGHARGRFYEQYF.